The 24 T cell receptor beta chains below all came from one sample that was sequenced in a study of cytomegalovirus exposure and HLA in healthy donors. Primers: 60 Vbeta forward and 13 Jbeta reverse. Clones were read by immunoSEQ multiplex PCR, and TCRdb kept only the in-frame ones, dropping some. The table lists around 100,000 clones, about 74% of them singletons. Sequenced material: PBMCs. These receptors were collected from a male donor in good health and CMV-seropositive.

This clone was observed a single time. This chain links TRBV7-2 with TRBJ2-7; tentative D call: TRBD2 (6 bases). There are 13 residues in the CDR3. Trimming took 4 bases from V and 5 from J, leaving 12 bases between them. In germline, CDR1 is SGHTA, CDR2 FQGNSA. In DNA form, the CDR3 reads TGTGCCAGCAGCTACCAGACTAGTAACGAGCAGTACTTC. Its protein is CASSYQTSNEQYF.

The chain combines TRBV9 with TRBJ2-2, with 11 bases aligning to TRBD2. CDR1 is SGDLS and CDR2 is YYNGEE in the germline V gene. CDR3 length: 17 amino acids. Unmatched junction bases numbered 6, after V lost 2 bases and J lost 3 bases. The CDR3 region has the DNA TGTGCCAGCAGCGTTAGCGGGAGGGGTATTGACACCGGGGAGCTGTTTTTT. It yields the protein CASSVSGRGIDTGELFF.

This chain connects TRBV4-3 to TRBJ2-5, with 16 nucleotides matching TRBD2. Unmatched junction bases numbered 10, after V lost 0 bases and J lost 0 bases. The CDR3 is 21 amino acids. Per germline, CDR1 LGHNA and CDR2 YSLEER. CDR3 nucleotide sequence: TGCGCCAGCAGCCAAGAGGGTCCGGGACTAGCGGGAGGGGGTTACCAAGAGACCCAGTACTTC. Translating it yields CASSQEGPGLAGGGYQETQYF.

The chain couples TRBV6-5 to TRBJ1-1; D unresolved. Between the trimmed V and J ends, which lost 6 bases and 1 base, there was a span of 15 bases. This CDR3 region has 15 residues. Germline loops: CDR1 MNHEY, CDR2 SVGAGI. CDR3 coding DNA: TGTGCCAGCAGCTCCCGTGGAGCCGGGAACACTGAAGCTTTCTTT. The encoded protein is CASSSRGAGNTEAFF.

The chain uses TRBV28 and TRBJ1-1; D might be TRBD1 (6 bases). Germline-derived CDR1 and CDR2 are MDHEN and SYDVKM. The CDR3 is 15 amino acids. V lost 5 bases and J 1 base, leaving 14 bases between the germline ends. The CDR3 coding sequence is TGTGCCAGCAGTCCAACCCGGACAGCGAACACTGAAGCTTTCTTT. As protein: CASSPTRTANTEAFF.

By frequency in the sample, this clone is medium-sized. The rearrangement links TRBV4-1 to TRBJ2-5; 9 bases align to TRBD1. Germline CDR1 and CDR2: MGHRA and YSYEKL. The trim removed 6 bases at V and 4 bases at J, leaving 3 bases unmatched. This CDR3 is built from 13 residues. CDR3 loop: CASSGQGLETQYF. The CDR3 bases are TGCGCCAGCAGTGGACAGGGGTTAGAGACCCAGTACTTC.

V gene TRBV4-2 combines with J gene TRBJ2-2; no clear D gene. Between the trimmed V and J ends, which lost 0 bases and 0 bases, there was a span of 8 bases. The CDR3 loop spans 16 amino acids. Germline lookup yields CDR1 LGHNA and CDR2 YNFKEQ. The CDR3 is CASSQEVGSNTGELFF. The CDR3 DNA reads as TGTGCCAGCAGCCAAGAAGTCGGTTCGAACACCGGGGAGCTGTTTTTT.

The chain has TRBV28 and TRBJ1-2; D is undetermined. The germline CDR1 and CDR2 sequences are MDHEN and SYDVKM. The CDR3 loop spans 13 amino acids. Trimming removed 10 bases from V and 4 bases from J, with 16 bases in between. The CDR3 DNA follows: TGTGCCACCACCATCGGAGCCGGCTATGGCTACACCTTC. Translating it yields CATTIGAGYGYTF.

The V and J genes are TRBV28 and TRBJ2-7, with TRBD1 as a possible D gene (5 bases). From germline, CDR1 is MDHEN and CDR2 SYDVKM. V was cut by 5 bases and J by 7 bases, with 9 bases left in between. The CDR3 consists of 11 residues. In nucleotides, the CDR3 is TGTGCCAGCAGTCAACAGGAAGAGCAGTACTTC. Translated: CASSQQEEQYF.

The chain uses TRBV7-9 and TRBJ2-7, with 9 bases matching TRBD1. J was trimmed by 7 bases and V by 7 bases; bases with no gene match: 8. The CDR3 has 13 amino acids. Germline V gene sequence: CDR1 SEHNR, CDR2 FQNEAQ (reference sequence). This CDR3 reads CASNPGQGGEQYF. In DNA form, the CDR3 reads TGTGCCAGCAACCCGGGACAGGGTGGTGAGCAGTACTTC. Together with reference TRBV7-9 and TRBJ2-7, the CDR3 gives the full variable domain: DTGVSQNPRHKITKRGQNVTFRCDPISEHNRLYWYRQTLGQGPEFLTYFQNEAQLEKSRLLSDRFSAERPKGSFSTLEIQRTEQGDSAMYLCASNPGQGGEQYFGPGTRLTVT.

The chain recombines TRBV28 with TRBJ2-5; 9 nucleotides align to TRBD2. Per the germline V gene, CDR1 is MDHEN and CDR2 is SYDVKM. The CDR3 consists of 16 residues. Trimming cost V 2 bases and J 5 bases; bases outside gene matches: 9. The CDR3 protein is CASSLPIAGESETQYF. The CDR3 bases are TGTGCCAGCAGTTTACCAATAGCGGGAGAGTCGGAGACCCAGTACTTC.

This sequence joins TRBV6-1 and TRBJ2-1, with 8 bases that match TRBD2. The CDR3 covers 15 residues. Per germline, CDR1 MNHNS and CDR2 SASEGT. After removal of 8 bases from V and 0 bases from J, the junction contained 6 bases not matched to a gene. In DNA form, the CDR3 reads TGTGCCAGCTCCTGGAGCGGGAGCTCCTACAATGAGCAGTTCTTC. Translation gives CASSWSGSSYNEQFF.

This chain connects TRBV21-1 to TRBJ2-5; TRBD2, the table's D call, was not compared with the DNA. TRBV21-1 is a recognized pseudogene. This CDR3 contains 18 residues. CDR3 DNA sequence: TGTGCCAGCAGCAAAGAAGAAGAGCTAGCGGGGTTCCAAGAGACCCAGTACTTC. As protein: CASSKEEELAGFQETQYF.

V gene TRBV5-5 combines with J gene TRBJ1-3; 9 positions agree with TRBD1. This CDR3 contains 15 residues. J lost 4 bases, V lost 0 bases, and 2 bases had no gene match. CDR1 is SGHKS, CDR2 YYEKEE, per germline (reference sequence). The CDR3 spells CASSLGTGAGNTIYF. As DNA, the CDR3 is TGTGCCAGCAGCTTGGGGACAGGGGCGGGAAACACCATATATTTT. The entire variable domain, with the rest obtained from reference TRBV5-5 and TRBJ1-3, is as follows: DAGVTQSPTHLIKTRGQQVTLRCSPISGHKSVSWYQQVLGQGPQFIFQYYEKEERGRGNFPDRFSARQFPNYSSELNVNALLLGDSALYLCASSLGTGAGNTIYFGEGSWLTVV.

The rearrangement links TRBV30 to TRBJ1-5; 9 nucleotides agree with TRBD1. The CDR3 is 14 amino acids. V lost 1 base, J lost 4 bases, and 2 bases stayed unmatched. Germline V gene lookup returns CDR1 GTSNPN and CDR2 SVGIG (reference sequence). The CDR3 DNA reads as TGTGCCTGGAGTGCCGGGACAGGGAATCAGCCCCAGCATTTT. It specifies CAWSAGTGNQPQHF.

The chain combines TRBV10-1 with TRBJ1-1; D might be TRBD1 (6 bases). The CDR3 runs to 12 residues. Trimming took 10 bases from V and 8 from J, leaving 17 bases between them. Germline CDR1 is WNHNN and CDR2 is SYGVQD (reference sequence). CDR3 protein: CAIPRGKAEAFF. The DNA for the CDR3 is TGCGCCATCCCAAGGGGGAAGGCAGAAGCTTTCTTT.

About this clone itself: At one of its ends the junction is not consistent with the germline gene, which may arise from a read error. The chain joins TRBV7-2 to TRBJ2-5; 12 positions match TRBD1. The CDR3 has 15 amino acids. Looked up from germline, CDR1 is SGHTA and CDR2 is FQGNSA. The CDR3: CASNLGTGGPETQYF. Here the CDR3 DNA reads TGTGCCAGCAACTTAGGGACAGGGGGCCCAGAGACCCAGTACTTC.

The CDR3 sequence is CATSRGEGRDTEAFF. The CDR3 coding sequence is TGTGCCACCAGCAGAGGGGAAGGGAGGGACACTGAAGCTTTCTTT. The chain uses TRBV15 and TRBJ1-1, with D unclear. This CDR3 has 15 residues. CDR1 is LNHNV, CDR2 YYDKDF, per germline (reference sequence). Trimming shortened V by 1 base and J by 3 bases, and 12 bases separated the two germline ends.

CDR3 nucleotide sequence: TGTGCCAGCAGTTATTTCAGGGAAGAGACCCAGTACTTC. It encodes CASSYFREETQYF. The chain recombines TRBV2 with TRBJ2-5; the D gene is possibly TRBD1 (5 bases). This CDR3 comprises 13 residues. The germline CDR1 and CDR2 sequences are SNHLY and FYNNEI. V gave up 5 bases and J gave up 3 bases, with 10 bases separating them.

The genes are TRBV5-1 and TRBJ2-1; 9 positions agree with TRBD2. This CDR3 region has 16 residues. J was trimmed by 6 bases and V by 5 bases; bases with no gene match: 12. Germline V gene lookup returns CDR1 SGHRS and CDR2 YFSETQ. CDR3 loop: CASSPLPSSGTNEQFF. CDR3 nucleotides: TGCGCCAGCAGTCCCCTCCCCTCTAGCGGGACCAATGAGCAGTTCTTC.

The chain is built from TRBV28 and TRBJ2-7; the match to TRBD1 covers 9 bases. The CDR3 runs to 14 residues. The V gene's germline CDR1 is MDHEN and CDR2 SYDVKM. With V trimmed by 3 bases and J by 9 bases, 9 bases remained unmatched. CDR3 bases: TGTGCCAGCAGTTTGGGGGACAGGGAGAAGGGGCAGTACTTC. This codes for CASSLGDREKGQYF.

The genes are TRBV7-8 and TRBJ1-2; D call uncertain. Germline V gene sequence: CDR1 SGHVS, CDR2 FQNEAQ. V was cut by 5 bases and J by 2 bases, with 15 bases left in between. The CDR3 has 15 residues. For the CDR3, the DNA is TGTGCCAGCAGCCAAGCTATCGGGGTGAACTATGGCTACACCTTC. It specifies CASSQAIGVNYGYTF. The entire variable domain, with the rest obtained from reference TRBV7-8 and TRBJ1-2, is as follows: GAGVSQSPRYKVAKRGQDVALRCDPISGHVSLFWYQQALGQGPEFLTYFQNEAQLDKSGLPSDRFFAERPEGSVSTLKIQRTQQEDSAVYLCASSQAIGVNYGYTFGSGTRLTVV.

This clone was found a few times. The rearrangement uses TRBV5-1 and TRBJ2-3, with a tentative D call TRBD2 (5 bases). The germline gives CDR1 SGHRS, CDR2 YFSETQ. Trimming removed 6 bases from V and 1 base from J, with 18 bases in between. The CDR3 is made up of 16 amino acids. The CDR3 is CASTPLGGMGTDTQYF. For the CDR3, the DNA is TGCGCCAGCACTCCACTAGGTGGGATGGGCACAGATACGCAGTATTTT.

Of note for this clone: At one boundary the junction diverges from the germline segment, which might be a read error. V gene TRBV30 combines with J gene TRBJ2-7; D gene unclear. The CDR3 has 13 amino acids. Germline V gene lookup returns CDR1 GTSNPN and CDR2 SVGIG (reference sequence). CDR3 protein: CAWSVSRSSEQYF. The CDR3 nucleotides read TGTGCCTGGAGTGTATCCAGGTCCTCCGAGCAGTACTTC.